The clone carrying this T cell receptor beta chain has a count of ten or more. TCRdb used MiXCR to reprocess the 5' RACE reads, holding one entry per CDR3 protein. The table shows a few hundred thousand distinct CDR3 sequences, with around 11% occurring only once. Germline CDR1 MNHNS, CDR2 SASEGT. The CDR3 runs to 14 residues. The trim removed 6 bases at V and 5 bases at J, leaving 6 bases unmatched. This entry is derived from a study of CD8 T cells in ankylosing spondylitis. The sample consisted of blood, either unsorted or a sorted T cell fraction (not recorded which). V and J are TRBV6-1 and TRBJ2-1; TRBD2 matches 8 bases. This clonotype originated in a male donor with ankylosing spondylitis or in good health (not recorded which). The CDR3 region is CASRRHGGDNEQFF. CDR3 sequence (DNA): TGTGCCAGCAGACGGCACGGGGGGGACAATGAGCAGTTCTTC.